Each of the 13 T cell receptor beta chains below was sequenced from the same sample in a study of blood T cells in healthy people across ages. A sample-barcoded 5' primer and a J-beta primer mix were used in a second PCR of about 6 to 11 cycles. TCRdb redid the calling of the 5' RACE reads with MiXCR, one entry per CDR3 protein. Of almost 800,000 distinct CDR3 sequences in the sample, about 62% were seen once. The sample taken for sequencing was blood. The receptors originated from a man in his thirties or forties in good health.

This sequence joins TRBV6-5 and TRBJ1-2; D call uncertain. The length of the CDR3 is 14 residues. The V end lost 4 bases, the J end lost 6 bases, and 15 bases lay between the germline ends. Germline V gives CDR1 MNHEY, CDR2 SVGAGI. CDR3 nucleotide sequence: TGTGCCAGCAGTTCCCCCAGACATCGGGATGGCTACACCTTC. This sequence encodes CASSSPRHRDGYTF.

The chain carries TRBV28 and TRBJ1-5; D call uncertain. Deletions cut 3 bases from V and 4 bases from J, with 22 bases between. Germline V gene data show CDR1 as MDHEN and CDR2 as SYDVKM. This CDR3 comprises 18 residues. Here the CDR3 DNA reads TGTGCCAGCAGTTTTGTAATTTCGTCACGAGAGAGGAATCAGCCCCAGCATTTT. Its protein is CASSFVISSRERNQPQHF.

This clonotype was recorded only once. CDR3 protein: CASSYSRSGAYEQYF. The CDR3 bases are TGTGCCAGCAGTTACTCGAGGTCAGGGGCCTACGAGCAGTACTTC. V and J are TRBV6-5 and TRBJ2-7, with a tentative D call TRBD1 (6 bases). The V and J ends lost 0 bases and 2 bases respectively, with 11 bases between them. CDR3 size: 15 residues. The V gene's germline CDR1 is MNHEY and CDR2 SVGAGI.

The rearrangement uses TRBV5-6 and TRBJ1-3, with D perhaps matching TRBD1 (6 bases). Germline assignment: CDR1 SGHDT and CDR2 YYEEEE. This CDR3 spans 15 amino acids. Trimming stripped 2 bases from V and 2 bases from J, with 11 bases between. The CDR3: CASSFRGAAGNTIYF. The CDR3 coding sequence is TGTGCCAGCAGCTTCCGGGGGGCAGCTGGAAACACCATATATTTT.

This chain connects TRBV20-1 to TRBJ2-5; D call uncertain. With 4 bases removed from V and 2 bases from J, the gap between germline ends came to 11 bases. The germline V gene has CDR1 DFQATT and CDR2 SNEGSKA (reference sequence). The length of the CDR3 is 13 residues. The CDR3 bases are TGCAGTGCTAACCCCACTGGACAAGAGACCCAGTACTTC. It encodes CSANPTGQETQYF.

This clonotype was counted between two and nine times. This chain links TRBV29-1 with TRBJ2-1; TRBD2 aligns across 7 bases. The CDR3 consists of 16 residues. Germline CDR1 reads SQVTM; CDR2 reads ANQGSEA. J gave up 6 bases and V 2 bases, and 13 bases lay outside the gene matches. CDR3 residues: CSVERGSGHFGNEQFF. CDR3 DNA: TGCAGCGTTGAACGGGGTAGCGGGCATTTTGGCAATGAGCAGTTCTTC.

This clonotype was counted between two and nine times. The chain recombines TRBV29-1 with TRBJ1-4; possibly TRBD1 for D (6 bases). V was shortened by 5 bases and J by 5 bases, with 18 bases between the two germline ends. Germline V gene lookup returns CDR1 SQVTM and CDR2 ANQGSEA. The CDR3 is made up of 15 amino acids. The CDR3: CSVRPRGTQNEKLFF. CDR3 nucleotide sequence: TGCAGCGTTAGGCCCCGGGGGACACAGAATGAAAAACTGTTTTTT.

The table lists this clonotype with a few counts. The V and J genes are TRBV30 and TRBJ2-4; TRBD2 matches 9 bases. The DNA end is more similar to TRBJ2-5, so the J call may be wrong. This CDR3 is 14 amino acids long. The germline V gene has CDR1 GTSNPN and CDR2 SVGIG (reference sequence). The DNA for the CDR3 is TGTGCCATAGCGGGAGCGGGTGATCAAGAGACCCAGTACTTC. Amino acids: CAIAGAGDQETQYF.

There are a few counts of this clonotype. The J gene is TRBJ2-1, the V gene TRBV27; TRBD2 agrees at 8 bases. The trim removed 5 bases at V and 6 bases at J, leaving 12 bases unmatched. The CDR3 length is 16 residues. The germline gives CDR1 MNHEY, CDR2 SMNVEV (reference sequence). CDR3 protein: CASSPPGLGSVNEQFF. The CDR3 nucleotides read TGTGCCAGCAGTCCACCGGGACTAGGGAGTGTCAATGAGCAGTTCTTC.

Here the CDR3 reads CASSRGGTGSNGYTF. CDR3 DNA sequence: TGTGCCAGCAGCCGGGGCGGTACAGGGTCGAATGGCTACACCTTC. The chain couples TRBV7-3 to TRBJ1-2, with D possibly being TRBD1 (6 bases). V lost 5 bases and J lost 6, with 19 bases in between. The CDR3 totals 15 residues. Germline V gives CDR1 SGHTA, CDR2 FQGTGA.

V is TRBV20-1 and J is TRBJ2-1; D is undetermined. This CDR3 is built from 12 residues. CDR1 and CDR2 (germline): DFQATT, SNEGSKA (reference sequence). The germline V and J ends were trimmed by 5 bases and 6 bases, with 11 bases remaining between them. In DNA, the CDR3 is TGCAGTGCTGAGACCCCCGGCAATGAGCAGTTCTTC. Its translation: CSAETPGNEQFF.

The chain joins TRBV6-6 to TRBJ2-7; 8 nucleotides match TRBD2. The J call may be incorrect, as the DNA end agrees better with TRBJ2-5. The CDR3 loop spans 15 amino acids. Germline loops: CDR1 MNHNY, CDR2 SVGAGI (reference sequence). The CDR3 here is CASSPGRAGVETQYF. Written as DNA, the CDR3 is TGTGCCAGCAGTCCGGGACGAGCGGGGGTAGAGACCCAGTACTTC.

The chain recombines TRBV20-1 with TRBJ2-1; 10 positions agree with TRBD1. Germline values: CDR1 DFQATT, CDR2 SNEGSKA (reference sequence). V dropped 6 bases and J dropped 6; count of bases not matched to a gene: 11. The CDR3 covers 15 residues. This chain's CDR3 is CSARQTGTGANEQFF. The CDR3 DNA reads as TGCAGTGCCAGACAAACCGGGACAGGGGCCAATGAGCAGTTCTTC.